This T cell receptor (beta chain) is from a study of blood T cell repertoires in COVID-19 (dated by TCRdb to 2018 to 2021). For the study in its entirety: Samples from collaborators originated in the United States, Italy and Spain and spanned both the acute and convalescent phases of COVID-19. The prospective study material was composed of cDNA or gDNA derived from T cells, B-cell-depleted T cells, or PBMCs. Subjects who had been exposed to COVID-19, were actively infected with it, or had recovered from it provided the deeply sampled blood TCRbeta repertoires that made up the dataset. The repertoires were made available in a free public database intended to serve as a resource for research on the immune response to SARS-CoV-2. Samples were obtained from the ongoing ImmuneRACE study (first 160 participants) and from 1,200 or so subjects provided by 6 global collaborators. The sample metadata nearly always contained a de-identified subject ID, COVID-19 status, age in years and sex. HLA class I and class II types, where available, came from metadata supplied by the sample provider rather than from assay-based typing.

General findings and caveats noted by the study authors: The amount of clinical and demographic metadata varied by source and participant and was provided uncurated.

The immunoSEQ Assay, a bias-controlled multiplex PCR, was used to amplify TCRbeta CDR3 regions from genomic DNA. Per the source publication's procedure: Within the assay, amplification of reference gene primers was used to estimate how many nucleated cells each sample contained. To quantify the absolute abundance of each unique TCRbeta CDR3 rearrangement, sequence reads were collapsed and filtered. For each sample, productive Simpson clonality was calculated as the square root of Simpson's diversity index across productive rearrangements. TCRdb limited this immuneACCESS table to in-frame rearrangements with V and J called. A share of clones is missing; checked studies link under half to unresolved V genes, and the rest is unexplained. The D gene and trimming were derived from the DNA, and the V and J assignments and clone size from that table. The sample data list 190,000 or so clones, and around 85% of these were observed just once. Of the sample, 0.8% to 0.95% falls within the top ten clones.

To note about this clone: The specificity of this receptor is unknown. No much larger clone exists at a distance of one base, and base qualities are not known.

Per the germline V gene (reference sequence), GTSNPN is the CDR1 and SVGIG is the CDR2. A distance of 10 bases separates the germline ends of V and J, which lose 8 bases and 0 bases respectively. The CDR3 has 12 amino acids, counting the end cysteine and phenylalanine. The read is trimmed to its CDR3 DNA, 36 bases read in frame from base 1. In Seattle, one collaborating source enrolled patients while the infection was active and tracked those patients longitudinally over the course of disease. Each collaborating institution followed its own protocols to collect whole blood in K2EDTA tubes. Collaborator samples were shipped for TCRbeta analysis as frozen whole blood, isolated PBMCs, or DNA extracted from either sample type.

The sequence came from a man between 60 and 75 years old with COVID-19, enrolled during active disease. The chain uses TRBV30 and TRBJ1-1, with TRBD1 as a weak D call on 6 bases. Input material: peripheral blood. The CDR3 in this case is CASGQMNTEAFF. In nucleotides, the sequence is TGTGCCAGTGGACAGATGAACACTGAAGCTTTCTTT.